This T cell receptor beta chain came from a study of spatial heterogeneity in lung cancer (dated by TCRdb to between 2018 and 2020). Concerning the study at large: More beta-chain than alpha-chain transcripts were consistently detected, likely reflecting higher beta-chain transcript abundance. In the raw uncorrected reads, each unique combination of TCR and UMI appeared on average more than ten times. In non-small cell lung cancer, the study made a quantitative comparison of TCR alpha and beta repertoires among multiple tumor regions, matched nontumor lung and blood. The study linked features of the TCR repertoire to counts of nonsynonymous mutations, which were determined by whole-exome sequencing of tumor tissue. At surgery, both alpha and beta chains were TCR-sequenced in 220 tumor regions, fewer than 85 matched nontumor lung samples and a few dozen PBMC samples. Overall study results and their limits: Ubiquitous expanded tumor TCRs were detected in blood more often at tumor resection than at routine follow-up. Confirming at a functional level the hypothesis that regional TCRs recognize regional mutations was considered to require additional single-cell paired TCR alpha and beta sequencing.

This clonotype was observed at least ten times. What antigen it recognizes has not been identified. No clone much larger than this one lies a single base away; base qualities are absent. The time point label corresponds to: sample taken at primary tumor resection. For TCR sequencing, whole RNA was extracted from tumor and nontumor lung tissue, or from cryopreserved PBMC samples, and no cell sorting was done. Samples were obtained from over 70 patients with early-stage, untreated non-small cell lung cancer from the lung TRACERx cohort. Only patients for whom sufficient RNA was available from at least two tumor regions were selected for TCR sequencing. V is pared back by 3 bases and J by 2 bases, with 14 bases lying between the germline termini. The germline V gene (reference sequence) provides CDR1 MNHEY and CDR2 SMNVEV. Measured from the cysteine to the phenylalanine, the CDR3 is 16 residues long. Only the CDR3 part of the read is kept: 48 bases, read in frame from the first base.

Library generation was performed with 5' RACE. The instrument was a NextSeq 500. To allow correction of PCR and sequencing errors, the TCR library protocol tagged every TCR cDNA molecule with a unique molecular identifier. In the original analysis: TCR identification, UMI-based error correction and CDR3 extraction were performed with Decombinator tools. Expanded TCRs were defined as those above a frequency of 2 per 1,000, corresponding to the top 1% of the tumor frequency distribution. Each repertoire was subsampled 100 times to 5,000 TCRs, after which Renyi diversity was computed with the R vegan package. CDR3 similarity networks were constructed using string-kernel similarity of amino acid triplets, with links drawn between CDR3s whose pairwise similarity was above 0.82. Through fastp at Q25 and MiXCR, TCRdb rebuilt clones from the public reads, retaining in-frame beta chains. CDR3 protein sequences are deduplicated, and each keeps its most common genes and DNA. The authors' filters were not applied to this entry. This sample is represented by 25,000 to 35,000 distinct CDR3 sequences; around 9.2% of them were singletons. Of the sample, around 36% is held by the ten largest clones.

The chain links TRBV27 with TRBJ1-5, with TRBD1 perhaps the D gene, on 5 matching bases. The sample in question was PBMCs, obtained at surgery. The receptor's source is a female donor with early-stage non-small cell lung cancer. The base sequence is TGTGCCAGCAGTTTGATCCCTCAGGGCCGCAATCAGCCCCAGCATTTT. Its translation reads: CASSLIPQGRNQPQHF.